The sequence of this T cell receptor beta chain was determined in a study of T cell responses to AZD1222 COVID-19 vaccine. Across the study: Whether given at about 4 or about 12 weeks, second doses were pooled.

The table came from immunoSEQ multiplex PCR; TCRdb's copy has only in-frame clones and leaves some out. The sample shows around 83,000 clones, 92% of them seen only once. The study's findings and limits: Only six AZD1222 recipients tested seropositive at baseline. Every sample of the repertoires postdated the peak T cell response. Nearly half of the spike-specific TCRs reportedly recognize variant regions that carry no mutations.

As to this clone: What it binds is not known.

The sequenced sample was peripheral blood, obtained on day 0 of AZD1222 vaccination. The source is an adult in good health.

The CDR3 nucleotides are TGTGCCAGCTCACCACCCGCAGGTGAAGCTTTCTTT. It specifies CASSPPAGEAFF. J is TRBJ1-1 and V is TRBV18; D gene ambiguous. The CDR3 sequence is 12 residues long. V was cut by 0 bases and J by 7 bases, with 6 bases left in between. Per the germline V gene, CDR1 is KGHSH and CDR2 is LQKENI.